The 11 T cell receptor beta chains listed next were all sequenced from one sample in a study of T cell repertoires in cytomegalovirus infection. TCRdb independently ran MiXCR on the reads; one entry per CDR3 protein. This table holds fewer than 700,000 distinct CDR3 sequences, 24% found once. The sample comprised CD8+ T cells from PBMCs. The receptors derive from a human donor in good health (CMV status not recorded). Some clones in this sample may be carry-over from other donors' samples.

Note on this clonotype: A much larger clone differs by one base, so this may be a read error. This chain links TRBV7-8 with TRBJ2-5; maybe TRBD1 (5 bases). The CDR3 spans 15 residues. Germline V gives CDR1 SGHVS, CDR2 FQNEAQ. Trimming took off 10 bases at V and 0 bases at J, with 18 bases between the two ends. CDR3 nucleotide sequence: TGTGCCAACAGGTTCATTCACGGATACCAAGAGACCCAGTACTTC. This translates into CANRFIHGYQETQYF.

In DNA form, the CDR3 reads TGCAGTGCTAGACCAACTGGGGGCTACGAGCAGTACGTC. Translating it yields CSARPTGGYEQYV. The V gene is TRBV20-1, the J gene TRBJ2-7; the D call may be TRBD1 or TRBD2 (5 bases each). Germline V gene data show CDR1 as DFQATT and CDR2 as SNEGSKA (reference sequence). Deletions cut 2 bases from V and 3 bases from J, with 11 bases between. The CDR3 contains 13 residues.

This clonotype was seen more than once but under ten times. V usage is TRBV20-1 and J usage is TRBJ2-2; maybe TRBD1 (5 bases). Germline lookup yields CDR1 DFQATT and CDR2 SNEGSKA (reference sequence). Trimming stripped 2 bases from V and 1 base from J, with 17 bases between. The CDR3 runs to 17 residues. The CDR3 sequence is CSARSSTQGWNTGELFF. The CDR3 region has the DNA TGCAGTGCTAGATCCTCAACCCAGGGATGGAACACCGGGGAGCTGTTTTTT.

The V call is TRBV27, the J call TRBJ1-4; 8 bases align to TRBD1. This CDR3 contains 15 residues. From germline, CDR1 is MNHEY and CDR2 SMNVEV (reference sequence). Losses at the gene ends were 0 bases for V and 7 bases for J; bases not matched to a gene: 4. CDR3 sequence: CASSLSGRGLEKLFF. In DNA, the CDR3 is TGTGCCAGCAGTTTATCGGGCAGGGGGCTTGAAAAACTGTTTTTT.

The table lists this clonotype with many counts. This chain uses TRBV11-2 with TRBJ2-1, with 10 bases matching TRBD2. Germline values: CDR1 SGHAT, CDR2 FQNNGV. The CDR3 spans 17 residues. Trimming removed 3 bases from V and 4 bases from J; junction bases left unmatched: 9. This CDR3 is CASSFNGLAGDYNEQFF. The CDR3, as DNA: TGTGCCAGCAGCTTTAACGGGCTAGCGGGGGATTACAATGAGCAGTTCTTC.

This chain joins TRBV29-1 and TRBJ2-7, with D maybe TRBD1 (5 bases). Germline CDR1 SQVTM, CDR2 ANQGSEA. Trimming cost V 0 bases and J 4 bases, with 10 bases left between them. The CDR3 length is 13 residues. The CDR3 coding sequence is TGCAGCGTTGAAGATACAGGAGAATACGAGCAGTACTTC. Translating gives CSVEDTGEYEQYF.

This clonotype was seen a single time. The junction departs from germline at one end; a sequencing error may be responsible. The chain couples TRBV7-3 to TRBJ2-1; D gene unclear. Looked up from germline, CDR1 is SGHTA and CDR2 is FQGTGA. The CDR3 covers 12 residues. CDR3 nucleotides: TGTGCCAACAGCTCCCATGACAATGAGCAGTTCTTC. Residues: CANSSHDNEQFF.

The rearrangement links TRBV6-5 to TRBJ1-2; D remains unclear. V was cut by 0 bases and J by 1 base, with 9 bases left in between. This CDR3 spans 15 amino acids. Germline CDR1 MNHEY, CDR2 SVGAGI. CDR3 bases: TGTGCCAGCAGTTACTCCCAGCTAAATAACTATGGCTACACCTTC. It yields the protein CASSYSQLNNYGYTF.

This clonotype was detected many times. The rearrangement joins TRBV7-6 to TRBJ1-3; D unresolved. From germline, CDR1 is SGHVS and CDR2 FNYEAQ. The CDR3 is 12 amino acids. V was pared by 5 bases and J by 6 bases, with 8 bases between. In DNA, the CDR3 is TGTGCCAGCAGCCCCGACGAAAACACCATATATTTT. This gives the protein CASSPDENTIYF.

This clonotype was found a few times. V and J are TRBV7-6 and TRBJ2-5, with 9 positions matching TRBD1. V gave up 5 bases and J gave up 4 bases; unmatched junction bases: 11. Germline CDR1 SGHVS, CDR2 FNYEAQ. The CDR3 covers 16 residues. CDR3 region: CASSLGAGQGPETQYF. For the CDR3, the DNA is TGTGCCAGCAGCCTAGGAGCCGGACAGGGGCCAGAGACCCAGTACTTC.

About this clonotype itself: One end of the junction varies from germline; a read error may be responsible. The chain combines TRBV11-3 with TRBJ2-5; no definite D call. CDR1 and CDR2 from the germline V gene are SGHNT and YENEEA. CDR3 length equals 14 residues. The CDR3: CASSFEENQETRYF. For the CDR3, the DNA is TGTGCCAGCAGCTTTGAGGAAAACCAAGAGACCCGGTACTTC.